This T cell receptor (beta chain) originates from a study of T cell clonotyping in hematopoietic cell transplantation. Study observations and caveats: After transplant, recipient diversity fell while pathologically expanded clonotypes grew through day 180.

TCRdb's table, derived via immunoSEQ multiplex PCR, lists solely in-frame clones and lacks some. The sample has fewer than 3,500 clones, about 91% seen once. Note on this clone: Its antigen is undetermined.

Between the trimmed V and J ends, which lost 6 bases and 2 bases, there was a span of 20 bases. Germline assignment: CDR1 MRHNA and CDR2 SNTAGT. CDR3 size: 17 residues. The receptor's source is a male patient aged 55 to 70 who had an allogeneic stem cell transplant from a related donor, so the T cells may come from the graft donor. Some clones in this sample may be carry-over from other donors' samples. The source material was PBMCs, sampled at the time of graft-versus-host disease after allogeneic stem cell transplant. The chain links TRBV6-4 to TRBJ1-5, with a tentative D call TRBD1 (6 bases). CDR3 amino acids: CASRPVGACNRNQPQHF. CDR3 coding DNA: TGTGCCAGCAGGCCCGTGGGGGCCTGTAATCGCAATCAGCCCCAGCATTTT.